This is a list of T cell receptor beta chains from one sample in a study of T cell repertoires in cytomegalovirus infection. Antigens for these TCRs are unknown. TCRdb redid the calling of the reads with MiXCR, one entry per CDR3 protein. The sample contains under 450,000 distinct CDR3 sequences, 34% of which appear only once. The sample was cultured PBMCs, taken from culture after CMV antigen stimulation. The source of these receptors is a human donor in good health (CMV status not recorded). Some clones in this sample may be carry-over from other donors' samples. The CDR3 runs from the conserved cysteine through the conserved F or W. Each record gives: V gene, D gene, J gene, clone size, CDR3 DNA, CDR3 protein. The D gene is left open where the match is weak. Not all rows give a size; the values are once, few, many and, for expanded clones, a class.

V gene: TRBV12-3/TRBV12-4; D gene: TRBD2; J gene: TRBJ2-1; clone size: few; CDR3 DNA: TGTGCCAGCAGGATAGCGGGAGTAGGGAATGAGCAGTTCTTC; CDR3 protein: CASRIAGVGNEQFF
V gene: TRBV4-3; D gene: -; J gene: TRBJ2-1; clone size: -; CDR3 DNA: TGCGCCAGCAGTTCAACAGGACCTGCCTACAATGAGCAGTTCTTC; CDR3 protein: CASSSTGPAYNEQFF
V gene: TRBV7-2; D gene: -; J gene: TRBJ1-6; clone size: many; CDR3 DNA: TGTGCCAGCAGCGGGGTTCCGGGACTCGAATCACCCCTCCACTTT; CDR3 protein: CASSGVPGLESPLHF
V gene: TRBV4-2; D gene: -; J gene: TRBJ1-5; clone size: few; CDR3 DNA: TGTGCCAGCAGCCAAGGATTGAGGGGCAATCAGCCCCAGCATTTT; CDR3 protein: CASSQGLRGNQPQHF
V gene: TRBV19; D gene: -; J gene: TRBJ1-5; clone size: few; CDR3 DNA: TGTGCCAGTAACCCCCAGGGGAATCAGCCCCAGCATTTT; CDR3 protein: CASNPQGNQPQHF
V gene: TRBV6-5; D gene: TRBD1; J gene: TRBJ2-5; clone size: -; CDR3 DNA: TGTGCCAGCAGACTTGGGACAGATCAAGAGACCCAGTACTTC; CDR3 protein: CASRLGTDQETQYF
V gene: TRBV11-2; D gene: -; J gene: TRBJ2-7; clone size: -; CDR3 DNA: TGTGCCAGCAGCCCAGCGGGCAAGCAGTACTTC; CDR3 protein: CASSPAGKQYF
V gene: TRBV12-3/TRBV12-4; D gene: TRBD2; J gene: TRBJ2-3; clone size: few; CDR3 DNA: TGTGCCAGCAGCCTACCTCTCCAGCGGGAGGGAGCACATACGCAGTATTTT; CDR3 protein: CASSLPLQREGAHTQYF
V gene: TRBV12-3/TRBV12-4; D gene: -; J gene: TRBJ2-7; clone size: few; CDR3 DNA: TGTGCCAGCACCTTGGGCACTGGCTACGAGCAGTACTTC; CDR3 protein: CASTLGTGYEQYF
V gene: TRBV6-5; D gene: -; J gene: TRBJ2-5; clone size: -; CDR3 DNA: TGTGCCAGCAGGGGCTGGGACACCTTCCAAGAGACCCAGTACTTC; CDR3 protein: CASRGWDTFQETQYF
V gene: TRBV6-1; D gene: -; J gene: TRBJ2-2; clone size: few; CDR3 DNA: TGTGCCAGCAGTCCAAAATCCGGGACCCCAACGGGGGAGCTGTTTTTT; CDR3 protein: CASSPKSGTPTGELFF
V gene: TRBV19; D gene: TRBD1; J gene: TRBJ1-6; clone size: few; CDR3 DNA: TGTGCCAGTAGTTCGTCCCGGGACAGGGGGTTTTCACCCCTCCACTTT; CDR3 protein: CASSSSRDRGFSPLHF
V gene: TRBV5-6; D gene: -; J gene: TRBJ1-1; clone size: -; CDR3 DNA: TGTGCCAGCAGCTTGTCTAGGGGAAGAGCTTTCTTT; CDR3 protein: CASSLSRGRAFF
V gene: TRBV5-1; D gene: TRBD1; J gene: TRBJ1-5; clone size: -; CDR3 DNA: TGCGCCAGCAGCTTGGCGACAGGGGGTCAGCCCCAGCATTTT; CDR3 protein: CASSLATGGQPQHF
V gene: TRBV5-1; D gene: -; J gene: TRBJ2-1; clone size: few; CDR3 DNA: TGCGCCAGCAGCTCCCGGGGTGCGGCCAGCCAAACGGACGGTGAGCAGTTCTTC; CDR3 protein: CASSSRGAASQTDGEQFF
V gene: TRBV30; D gene: -; J gene: TRBJ1-2; clone size: -; CDR3 DNA: TGTGCCTGGAGTGTTGGCCGAGACTATGGCTACACCTTC; CDR3 protein: CAWSVGRDYGYTF
V gene: TRBV6-2/TRBV6-3; D gene: TRBD2; J gene: TRBJ2-2; clone size: once; CDR3 DNA: TGTGCCAGCAGTTACTCGGCGGGAGCTGGGAGAAACACCGGGGAGCTGTTTTTT; CDR3 protein: CASSYSAGAGRNTGELFF
V gene: TRBV4-2; D gene: -; J gene: TRBJ1-2; clone size: -; CDR3 DNA: TGTGCCAGCAGCCAAGTGTCTTCAGGGGACTATGGCTACACCTTC; CDR3 protein: CASSQVSSGDYGYTF
V gene: TRBV5-4; D gene: -; J gene: TRBJ2-5; clone size: -; CDR3 DNA: TGTGCCAGCAGCCCGACCCCCCTCGAGACCCAGTACTTC; CDR3 protein: CASSPTPLETQYF
V gene: TRBV20-1; D gene: TRBD2; J gene: TRBJ2-3; clone size: once; CDR3 DNA: TGCAGTGTCCAGCCGTCTAGCGGGAGCTATGGAGATACGCAGTATTTT; CDR3 protein: CSVQPSSGSYGDTQYF
V gene: TRBV5-1; D gene: TRBD2; J gene: TRBJ2-4; clone size: -; CDR3 DNA: TGCGCCAGCAGCTCGGGAGCGGGATTCGACAAAAACATTCAGTACTTC; CDR3 protein: CASSSGAGFDKNIQYF
V gene: TRBV24-1; D gene: TRBD2; J gene: TRBJ2-1; clone size: many; CDR3 DNA: TGTGCCACCAGTGTAGGACTAGCTCTTACCTACAATGAGCAGTTCTTC; CDR3 protein: CATSVGLALTYNEQFF
V gene: TRBV12-3/TRBV12-4; D gene: -; J gene: TRBJ2-5; clone size: -; CDR3 DNA: TGTGCCAGCTCCGTTGGGGGAGAGACCCAGTACTTC; CDR3 protein: CASSVGGETQYF
V gene: TRBV12-3/TRBV12-4; D gene: -; J gene: TRBJ1-2; clone size: -; CDR3 DNA: TGTGCCAGCAGTTTAGATGGGACCTATGGCTACACCTTC; CDR3 protein: CASSLDGTYGYTF
V gene: TRBV11-2; D gene: -; J gene: TRBJ1-1; clone size: -; CDR3 DNA: TGTGCCAGCAGCTTAGATCCACAGATCGGGACTGAAGCTTTCTTT; CDR3 protein: CASSLDPQIGTEAFF
V gene: TRBV13; D gene: TRBD2; J gene: TRBJ2-7; clone size: -; CDR3 DNA: TGTGCCAGCAGCCCCGGACTAGCGGGAGGGGCGGGGAGCTCCTACGAGCAGTACTTC; CDR3 protein: CASSPGLAGGAGSSYEQYF
V gene: TRBV7-2; D gene: TRBD1; J gene: TRBJ1-2; clone size: many; CDR3 DNA: TGTGCCAGCAGGGGACAGGTCGGCTATGGCTACACCTTC; CDR3 protein: CASRGQVGYGYTF
V gene: TRBV7-2; D gene: -; J gene: TRBJ2-3; clone size: few; CDR3 DNA: TGTGCCAGCAGCTTAAACCGCCGTGGGGGGGATACGCAGTATTTT; CDR3 protein: CASSLNRRGGDTQYF
V gene: TRBV6-6; D gene: -; J gene: TRBJ1-1; clone size: few; CDR3 DNA: TGTGCCAGCAGCTGGGGGGGGGACACTGAAGCTTTCTTT; CDR3 protein: CASSWGGDTEAFF
V gene: TRBV6-5; D gene: -; J gene: TRBJ1-2; clone size: -; CDR3 DNA: TGTGCCAGCAGTTACTCACGTGCCGGGCGCTATGGCTACACCTTC; CDR3 protein: CASSYSRAGRYGYTF
V gene: TRBV7-6; D gene: -; J gene: TRBJ2-2; clone size: -; CDR3 DNA: TGTGCCAGCAGCTTAGGCGGAACCTCAACGAACACCGGGGAGCTGTTTTTT; CDR3 protein: CASSLGGTSTNTGELFF
V gene: TRBV25-1; D gene: TRBD1; J gene: TRBJ2-2; clone size: -; CDR3 DNA: TGTGCCAGCAGTGTGACAGGGGTCACCGGGGAGCTGTTTTTT; CDR3 protein: CASSVTGVTGELFF
V gene: TRBV7-8; D gene: TRBD2; J gene: TRBJ2-5; clone size: -; CDR3 DNA: TGTGCCAGCAGCACGACGGTTACTAGCGGCCAAGAGACCCAGTACTTC; CDR3 protein: CASSTTVTSGQETQYF
V gene: TRBV7-9; D gene: -; J gene: TRBJ1-1; clone size: -; CDR3 DNA: TGTGCCAGCAGTTACAGGAGTTCGGGCACTGAAGCTTTCTTT; CDR3 protein: CASSYRSSGTEAFF
V gene: TRBV6-2/TRBV6-3; D gene: -; J gene: TRBJ1-1; clone size: -; CDR3 DNA: TGTGCCAGCTATTGGGCCTTGAACACTGAAGCTTTCTTT; CDR3 protein: CASYWALNTEAFF
V gene: TRBV6-2/TRBV6-3; D gene: -; J gene: TRBJ2-4; clone size: many; CDR3 DNA: TGTGCCAGCGAACGTGATTCAGCCAAAAACATTCAGTACTTC; CDR3 protein: CASERDSAKNIQYF
V gene: TRBV7-9; D gene: TRBD2; J gene: TRBJ2-5; clone size: few; CDR3 DNA: TGTGCCAGCAAAACTAGCGGGAGTCGAGAGACCCAGTACTTC; CDR3 protein: CASKTSGSRETQYF
V gene: TRBV12-3/TRBV12-4; D gene: TRBD1; J gene: TRBJ2-3; clone size: -; CDR3 DNA: TGTGCCAGCAGGGGGACAGCCACAGATACGCAGTATTTT; CDR3 protein: CASRGTATDTQYF
V gene: TRBV7-2; D gene: -; J gene: TRBJ2-1; clone size: few; CDR3 DNA: TGTGCCAGCAGCCCCCGAATGGGACCTCACAATGAGCAGTTCTTC; CDR3 protein: CASSPRMGPHNEQFF
V gene: TRBV7-3; D gene: -; J gene: TRBJ2-2; clone size: -; CDR3 DNA: TGTGCCAGCAGCCCAAGCCGGGGATTGAACACCGGGGAGCTGTTTTTT; CDR3 protein: CASSPSRGLNTGELFF
V gene: TRBV20-1; D gene: TRBD1; J gene: TRBJ1-2; clone size: many; CDR3 DNA: TGCAGTGCTCCGAGGGACAGGATGATCTATGGCTACACCTTC; CDR3 protein: CSAPRDRMIYGYTF
V gene: TRBV7-2; D gene: -; J gene: TRBJ2-3; clone size: many; CDR3 DNA: TGTGCCAGCAGCCTGCCGAGGACTAGCACAGATACGCAGTATTTT; CDR3 protein: CASSLPRTSTDTQYF
V gene: TRBV7-9; D gene: TRBD1; J gene: TRBJ1-1; clone size: many; CDR3 DNA: TGTGCCAGCAACGATGGACAGGGAGGGACTGAAGCTTTCTTT; CDR3 protein: CASNDGQGGTEAFF
V gene: TRBV2; D gene: TRBD1; J gene: TRBJ2-5; clone size: -; CDR3 DNA: TGTGCCAGTGCCGATTGGCCCCAGGGGGCTATGGAGACCCAGTACTTC; CDR3 protein: CASADWPQGAMETQYF
V gene: TRBV7-2; D gene: TRBD1; J gene: TRBJ1-2; clone size: many; CDR3 DNA: TGTGCCAGCAGCTTAGTGGACCGGGACAGGGAAGGCTACACCTTC; CDR3 protein: CASSLVDRDREGYTF
V gene: TRBV10-3; D gene: TRBD2; J gene: TRBJ2-5; clone size: -; CDR3 DNA: TGTGCCATCAGTGAGGATAGCGGGAGGGCCGGAGAGACCCAGTACTTC; CDR3 protein: CAISEDSGRAGETQYF